The 16 T cell receptor beta chains in this list originate from one sample, sequenced in a study of neurological immune-mediated disorders (dated by TCRdb to about 2019). The library relied on 5' RACE. This sample was sequenced with an Illumina HiSeq 2500. TCRdb trimmed public reads at Q25 via fastp, called clones via MiXCR and kept in-frame beta chains. Merged by CDR3 protein, the rows form single entries marked with the most common genes and DNA. This sample gives about 31,000 distinct CDR3 sequences in total; just over 4% of them show up just once. Approximately 23% of the sample is held by the ten biggest clonotypes. Sequencing used CD4+ T cells from blood. These TCRs come from a woman between 35 and 50 years old in good health.

This clonotype was seen many times. The CDR3 coding sequence is TGTGCCAGCAGCCAACGGGAAGGGGGCGGAGCCTACGAGCAGTACTTC. Its protein product is CASSQREGGGAYEQYF. The chain links TRBV3-1 to TRBJ2-7; 7 bases are shared with TRBD1. The CDR3 length is 16 residues. Per the germline V gene, CDR1 is LGHDT and CDR2 is YNNKEL (reference sequence). V lost 2 bases and J lost 2; bases outside the gene matches: 9.

This clonotype was detected ten times or more. The V gene is TRBV20-1, the J gene TRBJ2-5, with 8 bases identical to TRBD2. Germline CDR1 is DFQATT and CDR2 is SNEGSKA (reference sequence). The CDR3 extends over 13 amino acids. V shed 3 bases and J 5 bases; nucleotides not matched to a gene: 5. CDR3 protein: CSASSGGRETQYF. The DNA of the CDR3 is TGCAGTGCTAGCTCGGGGGGGCGGGAGACCCAGTACTTC.

This clonotype has at least ten counts. The V and J genes are TRBV7-9 and TRBJ2-3; 7 nucleotides agree with TRBD2. V shed 5 bases, J shed 4 bases, and the junction held 12 bases outside the gene matches. Germline-derived CDR1 and CDR2 are SEHNR and FQNEAQ (reference sequence). The CDR3 consists of 16 residues. The CDR3, as DNA: TGTGCCAGCAGCCCTGGGCCCGGGGGGTCACCAGATACGCAGTATTTT. Translating it yields CASSPGPGGSPDTQYF.

This clonotype was detected many times. The CDR3 protein is CASSLGQGFSGANVLTF. CDR3 DNA: TGTGCCAGCAGCTTAGGACAGGGTTTTAGTGGGGCCAACGTCCTGACTTTC. This sequence joins TRBV7-3 and TRBJ2-6; the match to TRBD1 covers 8 bases. Germline V gene sequence: CDR1 SGHTA, CDR2 FQGTGA. This CDR3 is built from 17 residues. V gave up 2 bases and J gave up 3 bases; unmatched junction bases: 6.

This clonotype was detected many times. V and J are TRBV5-1 and TRBJ2-1; 13 bases map to TRBD2. CDR1 SGHRS and CDR2 YFSETQ come from the germline V gene. Trimming at V came to 2 bases and at J to 9 bases, leaving 14 bases not matched to a gene. The CDR3 covers 18 residues. The CDR3 spells CASSFPRLAGGHGTEQFF. The CDR3 DNA follows: TGCGCCAGCAGCTTCCCTCGACTAGCGGGAGGACACGGGACTGAGCAGTTCTTC.

This clonotype was picked up many times. The chain carries TRBV10-3 and TRBJ2-1, with 9 bases identical to TRBD1. This CDR3 region has 14 residues. Germline loops: CDR1 ENHRY, CDR2 SYGVKD. Germline trimming cut 6 bases from V and 7 bases from J; bases unmatched to any gene: 7. The CDR3 here is CAISPGQGVNEQFF. In nucleotides, the CDR3 is TGTGCCATCAGCCCGGGACAGGGTGTTAATGAGCAGTTCTTC.

At least ten counts were recorded for this clonotype. The chain couples TRBV20-1 to TRBJ2-2, with D tentatively TRBD1 or TRBD2 (5 bases each). Trimming cost V 2 bases and J 0 bases, with 7 bases left between them. CDR3 length equals 14 residues. In germline, CDR1 is DFQATT, CDR2 SNEGSKA (reference sequence). CDR3 DNA: TGCAGTGCTAGAATGGGACCGAACACCGGGGAGCTGTTTTTT. Translated: CSARMGPNTGELFF.

This clonotype has ten or more counts. The V gene is TRBV28, the J gene TRBJ2-5; possibly TRBD1 for D (6 bases). V was pared by 2 bases and J by 10 bases, with 20 bases between. The V gene's germline CDR1 is MDHEN and CDR2 SYDVKM. This CDR3 is 15 amino acids long. CDR3 residues: CASSLRGTILGGQYF. For the CDR3, the DNA is TGTGCCAGCAGTTTAAGGGGGACCATCTTGGGTGGCCAGTACTTC.

This clonotype was seen at least ten times. This chain links TRBV28 with TRBJ2-5, with D possibly being TRBD2 (6 bases). From germline, CDR1 is MDHEN and CDR2 SYDVKM. The CDR3 runs to 18 residues. Between the trimmed V and J ends, which lost 4 bases and 5 bases, there was a span of 26 bases. CDR3 region: CASSWDGWRVGFVETQYF. The CDR3 bases are TGTGCCAGCAGTTGGGACGGGTGGAGGGTCGGGTTCGTGGAGACCCAGTACTTC.

This clonotype showed up many times. The V call is TRBV28, the J call TRBJ2-3, with D tentatively TRBD1 or TRBD2 (5 bases each). The germline V gene has CDR1 MDHEN and CDR2 SYDVKM. V was clipped by 8 bases and J by 4 bases, with 22 bases between them. The CDR3 contains 16 residues. CDR3 sequence: CASPPEGSISPDTQYF. The CDR3 bases are TGTGCCAGCCCTCCAGAGGGGAGTATTTCTCCAGATACGCAGTATTTT.

This clonotype was observed many times. The chain links TRBV5-1 to TRBJ1-1, with a tentative D call TRBD1 (5 bases). CDR1 is SGHRS, CDR2 YFSETQ, per germline. The V end lost 0 bases, the J end lost 10 bases, and 16 bases lay between the germline ends. The length of the CDR3 is 14 residues. The DNA of the CDR3 is TGCGCCAGCAGCTTGGATGGGGCCGCTTTGGGAGCTTTCTTT. Its protein product is CASSLDGAALGAFF.

Sample share makes this clonotype medium-sized. This CDR3 is CSVGENSNQPQHF. The DNA for the CDR3 is TGCAGCGTCGGAGAGAATAGCAATCAGCCCCAGCATTTT. This chain uses TRBV20-1 with TRBJ1-5, with no clear D. This CDR3 spans 13 amino acids. Germline V gene sequence: CDR1 DFQATT, CDR2 SNEGSKA (reference sequence).

This clonotype was counted ten times or more. The gene calls are TRBV20-1 and TRBJ2-7; 9 nucleotides agree with TRBD1. The length of the CDR3 is 14 residues. Germline CDR1 is DFQATT and CDR2 is SNEGSKA (reference sequence). J lost 1 base, V lost 3 bases, and 4 bases had no gene match. The CDR3 loop reads CSASETGGSYEQYF. CDR3 DNA sequence: TGCAGTGCTAGTGAGACAGGGGGTTCCTACGAGCAGTACTTC.

This clonotype occurred many times. This chain connects TRBV20-1 to TRBJ2-7; D may be TRBD1 (6 bases). Trimming took off 4 bases at V and 0 bases at J, with 16 bases between the two ends. Per the germline V gene, CDR1 is DFQATT and CDR2 is SNEGSKA (reference sequence). The length of the CDR3 is 15 residues. The CDR3 DNA sequence: TGCAGTGCTAAGAAGGACAGAAGGCACTCCTACGAGCAGTACTTC. This codes for CSAKKDRRHSYEQYF.

This clonotype came up many times. J is TRBJ1-4 and V is TRBV5-1; TRBD1 agrees at 9 bases. The trim removed 3 bases at V and 7 bases at J, leaving 7 bases unmatched. The CDR3 is made up of 15 amino acids. The germline V gene encodes CDR1 SGHRS and CDR2 YFSETQ. CDR3 in amino acids: CASSYTGGMGEKLFF. As DNA, the CDR3 is TGCGCCAGCAGCTACACAGGGGGCATGGGTGAAAAACTGTTTTTT.

This clonotype was counted ten times or more. This chain connects TRBV3-1 to TRBJ2-3, with a possible D match to TRBD1 (5 bases). The CDR3 has 16 amino acids. Germline V lookup: CDR1 LGHDT, CDR2 YNNKEL (reference sequence). V was trimmed by 0 bases and J by 0 bases, leaving 10 bases between them. CDR3: CASSQDDSTSTDTQYF. CDR3 DNA: TGTGCCAGCAGCCAAGATGACAGCACTAGCACAGATACGCAGTATTTT.